These 20 T cell receptor beta chains were sequenced from one sample in a study of T cell responses to AZD1222 COVID-19 vaccine. Libraries were prepared by immunoSEQ multiplex PCR; TCRdb keeps only in-frame clonotypes and omits some of them. In the table there are around 140,000 clones, 90% of which are singletons. This material consisted of peripheral blood, taken on day 0 of AZD1222 vaccination. Every receptor here comes from an adult in good health.

This clone showed up just once. The V and J genes are TRBV4-3 and TRBJ1-4, with D uncertain. V shed 1 base and J shed 8 bases, with 14 bases lying between them. Germline-derived CDR1 and CDR2 are LGHNA and YSLEER. This CDR3 comprises 15 residues. CDR3 residues: CASSQASLGREKLFF. The CDR3, as DNA: TGCGCCAGCAGCCAAGCCTCCCTAGGGCGGGAAAAACTGTTTTTT.

The gene calls are TRBV18 and TRBJ1-4; D possibly corresponds to TRBD1 (6 bases). Trimming took off 2 bases at V and 4 bases at J, with 14 bases between the two ends. CDR1 and CDR2 (germline): KGHSH, LQKENI. The CDR3 loop spans 16 amino acids. CDR3 amino acids: CASSPRGAHGNEKLFF. Here the CDR3 DNA reads TGTGCCAGCTCACCAAGGGGGGCGCATGGTAATGAAAAACTGTTTTTT.

The chain links TRBV4-3 to TRBJ1-4, with 10 bases aligning to TRBD1. The germline CDR1 and CDR2 sequences are LGHNA and YSLEER. This CDR3 is 18 amino acids long. The V segment lost 5 bases and the J segment 2 bases; nucleotides outside the gene matches: 11. The CDR3: CASSTQTGTGETNEKLFF. CDR3 bases: TGCGCCAGCAGCACCCAAACCGGGACAGGGGAGACTAATGAAAAACTGTTTTTT.

The gene calls are TRBV25-1 and TRBJ1-6; TRBD1 is a possible D gene (6 bases). V was clipped by 1 base and J by 10 bases, with 17 bases between them. The CDR3 is 16 residues long. Germline V CDR1 and CDR2: MGHDK, SYGVNS. The CDR3 is CASSELGTGTGSPLHF. Written as DNA, the CDR3 is TGTGCCAGCAGTGAATTAGGTACAGGGACTGGATCACCCCTCCACTTT.

The chain combines TRBV7-3 with TRBJ2-7; D is possibly TRBD1 (6 bases). Germline V gene sequence: CDR1 SGHTA, CDR2 FQGTGA. V was pared by 4 bases and J by 6 bases, with 19 bases between. This CDR3 comprises 15 residues. The CDR3 region is CASSSNPTGPGEQYF. The CDR3 DNA follows: TGTGCCAGCAGCTCCAATCCGACAGGCCCGGGCGAGCAGTACTTC.

This chain connects TRBV6-2 or TRBV6-3 to TRBJ2-1, with TRBD2 identical over 9 bases. CDR1 MNHEY and CDR2 SVGEGT come from the germline V gene. The ends lost 2 bases at V and 4 bases at J; junction bases unmatched: 3. The CDR3 consists of 15 residues. In nucleotides, the CDR3 is TGTGCCAGCAGTTACCCTAGCGGGGCTTACAATGAGCAGTTCTTC. This sequence encodes CASSYPSGAYNEQFF.

V usage is TRBV9 and J usage is TRBJ2-3; 9 bases agree with TRBD2. Trimming took 0 bases from V and 0 from J; bases not matched to a gene: 5. Germline CDR1 reads SGDLS; CDR2 reads YYNGEE. The CDR3 spans 17 residues. The CDR3 sequence is CASSVGPTSGSTDTQYF. Written as DNA, the CDR3 is TGTGCCAGCAGCGTAGGTCCCACTAGCGGGAGCACAGATACGCAGTATTTT.

V usage is TRBV7-2 and J usage is TRBJ2-1, with D possibly matching TRBD2 (5 bases). The germline gives CDR1 SGHTA, CDR2 FQGNSA. The CDR3 covers 13 residues. The V gene lost 6 bases and the J gene lost 6 bases, with 12 bases spanning the gap. The CDR3 protein is CASRPDSANEQFF. The DNA of the CDR3 is TGTGCCAGCAGACCGGACTCCGCCAATGAGCAGTTCTTC. Drawing the rest from reference TRBV7-2 and TRBJ2-1, the complete variable domain is GAGVSQSPSNKVTEKGKDVELRCDPISGHTALYWYRQSLGQGLEFLIYFQGNSAPDKSGLPSDRFSAERTGGSVSTLTIQRTQQEDSAVYLCASRPDSANEQFFGPGTRLTVL.

This clone was observed a single time. V gene TRBV6-4 combines with J gene TRBJ2-3; D gene uncertain. Germline assignment: CDR1 MRHNA and CDR2 SNTAGT. This CDR3 spans 13 amino acids. V lost 6 bases to trimming and J lost 5 bases, with 12 bases between them. The CDR3 nucleotides read TGTGCCAGCAGGCCCACTGAGAAAGATACGCAGTATTTT. The encoded protein is CASRPTEKDTQYF.

The gene calls are TRBV5-1 and TRBJ2-2, with a weak D call TRBD2 (6 bases). CDR1 SGHRS and CDR2 YFSETQ come from the germline V gene. Deletions cut 4 bases from V and 3 bases from J, with 16 bases between. This CDR3 is 16 amino acids long. The CDR3 nucleotides are TGCGCCAGCAGCCCCCCAACCGGGACTTACACCGGGGAGCTGTTTTTT. Translating gives CASSPPTGTYTGELFF.

The CDR3, as DNA: TGTGCCAGCAAGCAGTATGAAAAACTGTTTTTT. Translated, it gives CASKQYEKLFF. The V call is TRBV12-3 or TRBV12-4, the J call TRBJ1-4; D remains ambiguous. This CDR3 spans 11 amino acids. V lost 7 bases, J lost 6 bases, and 6 bases lay in between.

This chain uses TRBV10-3 with TRBJ2-3; D is perhaps TRBD1 (6 bases). This CDR3 region has 14 residues. The germline V gene encodes CDR1 ENHRY and CDR2 SYGVKD. The V gene lost 7 bases and the J gene lost 2 bases, with 13 bases spanning the gap. The CDR3 spells CAIMLDSNTDTQYF. In DNA form, the CDR3 reads TGTGCCATCATGTTGGACAGCAACACAGATACGCAGTATTTT.

The genes are TRBV7-2 and TRBJ2-2; D not certain. The V and J ends lost 5 bases and 5 bases respectively, with 15 bases between them. This CDR3 has 15 amino acids. The V gene's germline CDR1 is SGHTA and CDR2 FQGNSA. The CDR3 bases are TGTGCCAGCAGCGACGAAGGAGACGGGACCGGGGAGCTGTTTTTT. Translation gives CASSDEGDGTGELFF.

The chain links TRBV12-3 or TRBV12-4 to TRBJ2-7; tentative D call: TRBD1 (6 bases). The V end lost 8 bases, the J end lost 4 bases, and 9 bases lay between the germline ends. The length of the CDR3 is 11 residues. The CDR3 coding sequence is TGTGCCAGCGGCAGGGGATACGAGCAGTACTTC. Amino acids: CASGRGYEQYF.

The genes are TRBV14 and TRBJ1-5; no clear D. From germline, CDR1 is SGHDN and CDR2 FVKESK. The CDR3 runs 16 residues. The germline V and J ends were trimmed by 3 bases and 0 bases, with 12 bases remaining between them. CDR3 DNA: TGTGCCAGCAGCCAGAGCCGCTCTTATAGCAATCAGCCCCAGCATTTT. It encodes CASSQSRSYSNQPQHF.

The chain has TRBV7-9 and TRBJ2-3; the D gene could be TRBD1 or TRBD2 (5 bases each). Trimming stripped 2 bases from V and 5 bases from J, with 17 bases between. The CDR3 runs 16 residues. Looked up from germline, CDR1 is SEHNR and CDR2 is FQNEAQ (reference sequence). The CDR3 DNA follows: TGTGCCAGCAGCTTATGGCTGGGGGAGTCGGAAGATACGCAGTATTTT. Protein sequence: CASSLWLGESEDTQYF.

This clone appeared a single time. The V gene is TRBV11-3, the J gene TRBJ2-2; 7 bases line up with TRBD1. In germline, CDR1 is SGHNT, CDR2 YENEEA. V was clipped by 1 base and J by 2 bases; unmatched bases: 7. The CDR3 runs to 17 residues. Here the CDR3 reads CASSLVVGTANTGELFF. The CDR3 region has the DNA TGTGCCAGCAGCTTAGTTGTCGGGACAGCAAACACCGGGGAGCTGTTTTTT.

The chain links TRBV12-3 or TRBV12-4 to TRBJ2-5; TRBD2 matches 8 bases. This CDR3 is built from 13 residues. The trim removed 8 bases at V and 5 bases at J, leaving 7 bases unmatched. The CDR3 reads CASSGGGPETQYF. The CDR3 region has the DNA TGTGCCAGCTCCGGGGGGGGACCCGAGACCCAGTACTTC.

CDR3 in amino acids: CASSMEGSDSPLHF. The CDR3 coding sequence is TGTGCCAGTAGTATGGAGGGGTCCGATTCACCCCTCCACTTT. The V call is TRBV19, the J call TRBJ1-6; perhaps TRBD1 as D (5 bases). V was cut by 3 bases and J by 8 bases, with 11 bases left in between. CDR3 length: 14 residues. The germline V gene encodes CDR1 LNHDA and CDR2 SQIVND (reference sequence).

The genes are TRBV13 and TRBJ1-2, with 10 positions matching TRBD1. This CDR3 region has 13 residues. V lost 5 bases to trimming and J lost 9 bases; unmatched junction nucleotides: 6. CDR1 is PRHDT, CDR2 FYEKMQ, per germline (reference sequence). The CDR3 bases are TGTGCCAGCAGCGTACGGACAGGGGGTAGCTACACCTTC. Translated, it gives CASSVRTGGSYTF. Full variable domain (remainder filled in from reference TRBV13 and TRBJ1-2): AAGVIQSPRHLIKEKRETATLKCYPIPRHDTVYWYQQGPGQDPQFLISFYEKMQSDKGSIPDRFSAQQFSDYHSELNMSSLELGDSALYFCASSVRTGGSYTFGSGTRLTVV.